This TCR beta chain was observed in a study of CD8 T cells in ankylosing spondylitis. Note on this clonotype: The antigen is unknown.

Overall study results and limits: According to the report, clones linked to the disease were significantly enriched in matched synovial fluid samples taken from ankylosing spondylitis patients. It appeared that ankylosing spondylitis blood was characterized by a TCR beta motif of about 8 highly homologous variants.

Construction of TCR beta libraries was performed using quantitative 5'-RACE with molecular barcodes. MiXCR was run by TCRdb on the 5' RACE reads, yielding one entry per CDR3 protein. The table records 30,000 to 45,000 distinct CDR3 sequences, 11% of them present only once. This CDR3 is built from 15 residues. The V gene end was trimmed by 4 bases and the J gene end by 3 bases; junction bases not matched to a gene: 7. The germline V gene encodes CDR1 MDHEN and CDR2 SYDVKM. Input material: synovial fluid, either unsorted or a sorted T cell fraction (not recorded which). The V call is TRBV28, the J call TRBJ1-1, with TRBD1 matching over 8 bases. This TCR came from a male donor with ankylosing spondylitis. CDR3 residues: CASSSRQGLDTEAFF. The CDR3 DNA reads TGTGCCAGCAGTTCTCGACAGGGGTTGGACACTGAAGCTTTCTTT.